This T cell receptor (beta chain) is from a study of PD-1 blockade in classical Hodgkin lymphoma. Study-level findings and limits: The CD4+ diversity rise by C4D1 was clearest in complete responders.

With regard to this clone: Its antigen remains unknown.

Using immunoSEQ multiplex PCR, the repertoire was profiled, and TCRdb retains in-frame clones only, with some absent. This sample yields approximately 30,000 clones, of which less than 90% are seen a single time; about 20% belongs to the top ten. The CDR3 loop spans 14 amino acids. Trimming left V 4 bases short and J 1 base short, with 12 bases between. CDR1 and CDR2 (germline): SQVTM, ANQGSEA. Each patient relapsed following autologous stem cell transplantation, and prior brentuximab vedotin exposure differed. The sequences come from peripheral blood mononuclear cells (PBMCs), collected before the second cycle of nivolumab. The chain employs TRBV29-1 and TRBJ2-3; D gene uncertain. The source is a human donor with classical Hodgkin lymphoma. This CDR3 is CSVGRSLGTDTQYF. In DNA form, the CDR3 reads TGCAGCGTTGGACGGTCGTTGGGCACAGATACGCAGTATTTT.